This T cell receptor (beta chain) was identified in a study of shared clonotypes between healthy human individuals. Study conclusions and caveats: Estimated richness was generally greater in naive than memory subsets. Sequencing depth was expected to influence donor clonotype sharing.

Deep-level assay runs were performed. The table came from immunoSEQ multiplex PCR; TCRdb's copy has only in-frame clones and leaves some out. The sample shows about 2.1 million clones, approximately 94% of them seen only once. Selected positively for CCR7 and CD45RO-negative, naive CD8 cells excluded terminally differentiated effector memory CD45RA+ cells. Turning to this clone: Its target is unknown.

This CDR3 is 17 amino acids long. The germline CDR1 and CDR2 sequences are SEHNR and FQNEAQ (reference sequence). V was trimmed by 3 bases and J by 5 bases, leaving 17 bases between them. This TCR derives from a man aged 18 to 35 in good health. Some clones in this sample may be carry-over from other donors' samples. Input material: naive CD8+ T cells from PBMCs. The rearrangement joins TRBV7-9 to TRBJ2-6; no definite D call. CDR3 region: CASSFGSAGRWANVLTF. The DNA of the CDR3 is TGTGCCAGCAGCTTCGGGTCCGCCGGGCGCTGGGCCAACGTCCTGACTTTC.